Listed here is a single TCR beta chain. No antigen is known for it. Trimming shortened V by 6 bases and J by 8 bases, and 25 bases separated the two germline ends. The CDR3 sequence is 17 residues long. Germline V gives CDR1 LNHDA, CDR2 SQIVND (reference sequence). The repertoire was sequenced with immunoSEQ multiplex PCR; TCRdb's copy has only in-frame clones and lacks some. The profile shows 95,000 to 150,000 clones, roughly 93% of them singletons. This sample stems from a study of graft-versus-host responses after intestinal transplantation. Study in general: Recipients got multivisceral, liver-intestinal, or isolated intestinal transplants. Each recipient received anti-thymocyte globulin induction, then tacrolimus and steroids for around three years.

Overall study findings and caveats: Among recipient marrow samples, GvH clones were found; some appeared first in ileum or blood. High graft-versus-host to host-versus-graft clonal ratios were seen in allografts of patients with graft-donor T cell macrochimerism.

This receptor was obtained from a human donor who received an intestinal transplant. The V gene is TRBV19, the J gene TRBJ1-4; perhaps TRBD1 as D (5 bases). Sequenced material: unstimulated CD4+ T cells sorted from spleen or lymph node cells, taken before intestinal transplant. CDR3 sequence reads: CASRTLRDSRGGEKLFF. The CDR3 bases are TGTGCCAGTAGGACACTCCGGGACTCCCGAGGTGGGGAAAAACTGTTTTTT.